These T cell receptor beta chains were read from a single sample in a study of read filtering for tumor transcriptome and immune sequencing. MiXCR, applied by TCRdb to the reads, yields one record per CDR3 protein. The data contain approximately 60,000 distinct CDR3 sequences, around 20% of them seen just once; the ten biggest clones take up about a sixth. Source material: a population of CD138-negative cells sorted from bone marrow. Receptor source: a donor at least 40 years old with multiple myeloma. Both conserved end residues are part of each CDR3. The D gene is left open where the match is weak. Size is omitted from some rows. Given values are once, few, many or a class for expanded clones.

TRBV12-3/TRBV12-4,TRBJ1-6,many,-,CASGIRPLDSPLHF,TGTGCCAGCGGGATCAGGCCTTTGGATTCACCCCTCCACTTT
TRBV11-3,TRBJ2-7,many,TRBD1,CASSFGTGGSYEQYF,TGTGCCAGCAGCTTCGGGACAGGGGGCTCCTACGAGCAGTACTTC
TRBV21-1,TRBJ1-1,many,-,CASRPGQVSAFF,TGTGCCAGCCGCCCGGGACAGGTGTCTGCTTTCTTT
TRBV2,TRBJ1-1,many,-,CASTGMIRDTEAFF,TGTGCCAGCACCGGTATGATACGGGACACTGAAGCTTTCTTT
TRBV6-5,TRBJ1-6,-,-,CASSYSNAGPRNSPLHF,TGTGCCAGCAGTTACTCGAACGCAGGCCCGAGGAATTCACCCCTCCACTTT
TRBV20-1,TRBJ2-3,many,-,CSAEDRSTDTQYF,TGCAGTGCTGAGGACAGAAGCACAGATACGCAGTATTTT
TRBV11-2,TRBJ2-5,-,TRBD2,CASSLHSPGLAGGEETQYF,TGTGCCAGCAGCTTGCACTCTCCGGGACTAGCGGGAGGGGAGGAGACCCAGTACTTC
TRBV2,TRBJ2-1,-,-,CASRFGTTGYNEQFF,TGTGCCAGCAGGTTCGGGACTACAGGGTACAATGAGCAGTTCTTC
TRBV6-1,TRBJ2-5,many,TRBD1,CASSEDRRWGTQYF,TGTGCCAGCAGTGAGGACAGGAGGTGGGGGACCCAGTACTTC
TRBV18,TRBJ2-5,-,TRBD2,CASSPHDSGDLWQETQYF,TGTGCCAGCTCACCACACGATAGCGGGGACCTATGGCAAGAGACCCAGTACTTC
TRBV6-1,TRBJ1-5,many,-,CASMPETYSNQPQHF,TGTGCCAGCATGCCAGAGACATACTCAAATCAGCCCCAGCATTTT
TRBV28,TRBJ2-1,many,-,CASSLAGNEQFF,TGTGCCAGCAGTTTGGCGGGTAATGAGCAGTTCTTC
TRBV5-5,TRBJ2-7,-,-,CASSWGPGQYEQYF,TGTGCCAGCAGCTGGGGTCCGGGGCAGTACGAGCAGTACTTC
TRBV7-9,TRBJ1-4,-,-,CASSEYQATNEKLFF,TGTGCCAGCAGCGAATACCAGGCAACTAATGAAAAACTGTTTTTT
TRBV5-1,TRBJ2-7,many,-,CASSLEPTGTPYEQYF,TGCGCCAGCAGCTTGGAACCCACCGGGACACCCTACGAGCAGTACTTC
TRBV20-1,TRBJ2-3,few,TRBD2,CSARAVRGLQRGGTDTQYF,TGCAGTGCTAGAGCAGTGAGGGGGCTTCAGCGGGGGGGCACAGATACGCAGTATTTT
TRBV6-1,TRBJ2-1,many,TRBD1,CASSEDRGHYNEQFF,TGTGCCAGCAGTGAAGACAGGGGGCATTACAATGAGCAGTTCTTC
TRBV9,TRBJ1-5,few,-,CASSEQGNSNQPQHF,TGTGCCAGCAGCGAACAGGGCAATAGCAATCAGCCCCAGCATTTT
TRBV28,TRBJ1-1,many,-,CASSFTPYGDRNTEAFF,TGTGCCAGCAGTTTTACCCCTTATGGGGATAGGAACACTGAAGCTTTCTTT
TRBV28,TRBJ2-7,many,TRBD1,CASSFPGQGSDEQYF,TGTGCCAGCAGTTTCCCGGGACAGGGAAGCGACGAGCAGTACTTC
TRBV10-3,TRBJ2-3,many,-,CAIKGPANTQYF,TGTGCCATCAAGGGACCCGCCAATACGCAGTATTTT
TRBV14,TRBJ2-1,-,TRBD1,CASSLRVGGVLDERFF,TGTGCCAGCAGCCTTCGGGTAGGGGGCGTTTTGGATGAGCGGTTCTTC
TRBV4-1,TRBJ1-6,many,-,CASSQDLRPLHF,TGCGCCAGCAGCCAAGATCTACGGCCCCTCCACTTT
TRBV7-9,TRBJ1-1,many,-,CASSLFYGAAVTEAFF,TGTGCCAGCAGCTTATTCTATGGGGCGGCCGTCACTGAAGCTTTCTTT
TRBV28,TRBJ2-7,many,-,CASSSAQSGAYEQYF,TGTGCCAGCAGTAGCGCCCAGTCAGGAGCCTACGAGCAGTACTTC
TRBV14,TRBJ1-2,once,-,CASSRDSYGYGYTF,TGTGCCAGCAGCCGGGACTCCTATGGCTATGGCTACACCTTC
TRBV20-1,TRBJ2-7,many,-,CSARDRLWEQYF,TGCAGTGCTAGAGATCGATTGTGGGAGCAGTACTTC
TRBV7-3,TRBJ1-1,many,-,CASSLGVWAGGTEAFF,TGTGCCAGCAGCTTAGGTGTGTGGGCGGGCGGCACTGAAGCTTTCTTT
TRBV5-6,TRBJ1-5,few,-,CASSLLGTGRNQPQHF,TGTGCCAGCAGCTTGTTGGGTACGGGCAGAAATCAGCCCCAGCATTTT
TRBV4-1,TRBJ2-3,many,-,CASSLNLGRRGTDTQYF,TGCGCCAGCAGCCTAAACTTAGGGCGCCGGGGCACAGATACGCAGTATTTT
TRBV28,TRBJ1-5,-,TRBD1,CASSGQGVQPQHF,TGTGCCAGCAGTGGACAGGGGGTTCAGCCCCAGCATTTT
TRBV5-1,TRBJ1-6,many,-,CASSFVERTNSPLHF,TGCGCCAGCAGCTTCGTAGAACGGACTAATTCACCCCTCCACTTT
TRBV7-9,TRBJ1-1,many,-,CASSPPGGENTEAFF,TGTGCCAGCAGCCCCCCTGGGGGTGAGAACACTGAAGCTTTCTTT
TRBV11-2,TRBJ2-4,once,-,CAGSRFGNQFKNIQYF,TGTGCCGGCAGCCGCTTTGGAAATCAATTCAAAAACATTCAGTACTTC
TRBV5-1,TRBJ2-1,many,TRBD2,CASSVLAGGPDGNEQFF,TGCGCCAGCAGCGTGCTAGCGGGGGGGCCCGATGGTAATGAGCAGTTCTTC
TRBV7-8,TRBJ2-1,-,TRBD2,CASSRTSGRANEQFF,TGTGCCAGCAGCCGGACTAGCGGGAGGGCCAATGAGCAGTTCTTC
TRBV7-9,TRBJ1-2,many,-,CASSPLGVYGYTF,TGTGCCAGCAGCCCCTTAGGGGTCTATGGCTACACCTTC
TRBV20-1,TRBJ2-7,many,-,CSAISYEQYF,TGCAGTGCTATCTCCTACGAGCAGTACTTC